A single sample is the source of the 30 T cell receptor beta chains below, sequenced in a study of blood T cell repertoires in COVID-19. Generated by immunoSEQ multiplex PCR, the TCRdb table keeps only in-frame clones and is missing some. The sample yields around 300,000 clones, about four fifths seen once. The source material was peripheral blood. These TCRs come from a man younger than 45 with active or convalescent COVID-19.

On this clone: This sample includes further DNA sequences coding for the same CDR3. This chain links TRBV4-3 with TRBJ1-5, with D hard to call. Trimming left V 0 bases short and J 4 bases short, with 10 bases between. The germline CDR1 and CDR2 sequences are LGHNA and YSLEER. The CDR3 loop spans 15 amino acids. The DNA of the CDR3 is TGCGCCAGCAGCCAAGATATCGGAGGGAATCAGCCCCAGCATTTT. It translates to CASSQDIGGNQPQHF.

The chain combines TRBV7-9 with TRBJ1-3; D is unresolved. Deletions cut 6 bases from V and 4 bases from J, with 7 bases between. The CDR3 is 12 residues long. The germline V gene has CDR1 SEHNR and CDR2 FQNEAQ (reference sequence). CDR3 sequence reads: CASRSEGNTIYF. CDR3 sequence (DNA): TGTGCCAGCAGAAGCGAAGGAAACACCATATATTTT.

The V and J genes are TRBV6-5 and TRBJ2-7; D is possibly TRBD1 (5 bases). V was cut by 8 bases and J by 1 base, with 15 bases left in between. There are 14 residues in the CDR3. The germline CDR1 and CDR2 sequences are MNHEY and SVGAGI. The CDR3 DNA follows: TGTGCCAGCTCCAGGGCCACTGGGTCCTACGAGCAGTACTTC. This codes for CASSRATGSYEQYF.

The CDR3 DNA reads as TGTGCCAGCAGTAAAGGACTAGCGGGAGTTAAGCAGTACTTC. Translation gives CASSKGLAGVKQYF. The gene calls are TRBV6-2 or TRBV6-3 and TRBJ2-7, with 13 bases that match TRBD2. J gave up 8 bases and V 5 bases, and 6 bases lay outside the gene matches. CDR3 length: 14 residues. Germline V gives CDR1 MNHEY, CDR2 SVGEGT.

The chain is built from TRBV19 and TRBJ1-3; TRBD1 is a possible D gene (5 bases). V shed 6 bases and J shed 0 bases, with 27 bases lying between them. This CDR3 has 20 residues. CDR1 is LNHDA, CDR2 SQIVND, per germline (reference sequence). The CDR3 sequence: CASRAIAGTLKTASGNTIYF. CDR3 nucleotides: TGTGCCAGTAGAGCGATTGCGGGGACCCTCAAAACGGCCTCTGGAAACACCATATATTTT.

The V call is TRBV6-5, the J call TRBJ1-2, with 7 positions matching TRBD1. V trimming: 6 bases; J trimming: 2 bases; junction bases outside the gene matches: 0. CDR3 length equals 12 residues. Germline V gene sequence: CDR1 MNHEY, CDR2 SVGAGI. The CDR3 spells CASRDRNYGYTF. The CDR3 coding sequence is TGTGCCAGCAGGGACAGGAACTATGGCTACACCTTC.

The V and J genes are TRBV28 and TRBJ1-2; unclear D gene. V gave up 3 bases and J gave up 8 bases, with 13 bases separating them. This CDR3 spans 13 amino acids. Germline V gene sequence: CDR1 MDHEN, CDR2 SYDVKM. The CDR3 reads CASSLAALGGYTF. As DNA, the CDR3 is TGTGCCAGCAGTTTGGCAGCGCTCGGCGGCTACACCTTC.

CDR3 nucleotides: TGTGCCAGCAGCGTCGACTCCTCCTACGAGCAGTACTTC. This gives the protein CASSVDSSYEQYF. The rearrangement joins TRBV9 to TRBJ2-7, with D unclear. V shed 2 bases and J shed 0 bases, with 6 bases lying between them. CDR1 is SGDLS, CDR2 YYNGEE, per germline. The CDR3 spans 13 residues.

The chain carries TRBV28 and TRBJ1-1, with 10 positions matching TRBD1. The CDR3 contains 16 residues. Germline V gene sequence: CDR1 MDHEN, CDR2 SYDVKM. Trimming removed 6 bases from V and 5 bases from J; junction bases left unmatched: 12. The CDR3 bases are TGTGCCAGCAGCAGTATTGACAGGGGGCAAGGGACTGAAGCTTTCTTT. This encodes CASSSIDRGQGTEAFF. The full variable domain, completed using reference TRBV28 and TRBJ1-1, is DVKVTQSSRYLVKRTGEKVFLECVQDMDHENMFWYRQDPGLGLRLIYFSYDVKMKEKGDIPEGYSVSREKKERFSLILESASTNQTSMYLCASSSIDRGQGTEAFFGQGTRLTVV.

This sequence joins TRBV30 and TRBJ2-7; 9 bases match TRBD2. With V trimmed by 1 base and J by 4 bases, 5 bases remained unmatched. The CDR3 covers 14 residues. Per the germline V gene, CDR1 is GTSNPN and CDR2 is SVGIG (reference sequence). The CDR3 nucleotides read TGTGCCTGGAGTGCGGCGGGAGGGGGGTACGAGCAGTACTTC. It specifies CAWSAAGGGYEQYF.

The genes are TRBV28 and TRBJ1-5; D might be TRBD1 (6 bases). Germline CDR1 reads MDHEN; CDR2 reads SYDVKM. V shed 5 bases and J shed 4 bases, with 18 bases lying between them. This CDR3 has 16 amino acids. The CDR3 loop is CASSPRKQGRNQPQHF. CDR3 DNA sequence: TGTGCCAGCAGTCCAAGGAAACAGGGTAGGAATCAGCCCCAGCATTTT.

The J gene is TRBJ1-5, the V gene TRBV2, with a weak D call TRBD1 (5 bases). V was shortened by 3 bases and J by 4 bases, with 10 bases between the two germline ends. Germline CDR1 reads SNHLY; CDR2 reads FYNNEI. There are 14 residues in the CDR3. The CDR3 sequence is CASSDRVGNQPQHF. The DNA of the CDR3 is TGTGCCAGCAGTGACAGGGTGGGGAATCAGCCCCAGCATTTT.

The J gene is TRBJ2-1, the V gene TRBV7-9; 7 bases are shared with TRBD2. CDR3 length: 15 amino acids. Trimming cost V 1 base and J 6 bases; bases outside gene matches: 6. Germline loops: CDR1 SEHNR, CDR2 FQNEAQ (reference sequence). The CDR3 coding sequence is TGTGCCAGCAGCTTAGGTCCGGCGGGAGTCAATGAGCAGTTCTTC. It codes for CASSLGPAGVNEQFF.

The chain employs TRBV6-5 and TRBJ1-6; D possibly corresponds to TRBD1 (5 bases). This CDR3 spans 13 amino acids. Germline V gene data show CDR1 as MNHEY and CDR2 as SVGAGI. V lost 2 bases and J 7 bases, leaving 6 bases between the germline ends. Here the CDR3 DNA reads TGTGCCAGCAGTTACGACAGAAATTCACCCCTCCACTTT. Protein product: CASSYDRNSPLHF.

The chain joins TRBV11-2 to TRBJ2-1; 12 positions agree with TRBD2. Trimming at V came to 6 bases and at J to 8 bases, leaving 11 bases not matched to a gene. Per the germline V gene, CDR1 is SGHAT and CDR2 is FQNNGV. CDR3 length: 16 residues. The CDR3 region is CASSPSPLAGGYEQFF. The CDR3 bases are TGTGCCAGCAGTCCTAGCCCACTAGCGGGAGGATATGAGCAGTTCTTC.

As concerns this clone: Other DNA sequences in the same sample also yield this CDR3. V is TRBV5-1 and J is TRBJ2-7, with 8 bases that match TRBD1. Germline CDR1 is SGHRS and CDR2 is YFSETQ. V lost 0 bases and J lost 4; bases outside the gene matches: 3. The CDR3 covers 14 residues. CDR3 in DNA: TGCGCCAGCAGCTTGGTAGGACAGGGTTACGAGCAGTACTTC. Encoded protein: CASSLVGQGYEQYF.

This clone is a singleton in its sample. This sequence joins TRBV19 and TRBJ2-7, with D maybe TRBD1 (5 bases). From germline, CDR1 is LNHDA and CDR2 SQIVND (reference sequence). V was pared by 4 bases and J by 3 bases, with 7 bases between. CDR3 length: 12 amino acids. CDR3 bases: TGTGCCAGTAGTAAACAGGACTACGAGCAGTACTTC. This gives the protein CASSKQDYEQYF.

The DNA of the CDR3 is TGTGCCAGCAGCTCAGGGGATCATGGCTACACCTTC. Protein product: CASSSGDHGYTF. The chain carries TRBV11-3 and TRBJ1-2; TRBD1 might be the D (6 bases). The CDR3 sequence is 12 residues long. Germline assignment: CDR1 SGHNT and CDR2 YENEEA. V was clipped by 4 bases and J by 6 bases, with 9 bases between them.

The chain is built from TRBV6-5 and TRBJ2-3, with D perhaps TRBD2 (5 bases). CDR1 is MNHEY and CDR2 is SVGAGI in the germline V gene. This CDR3 spans 16 amino acids. V was trimmed by 0 bases and J by 2 bases, leaving 12 bases between them. The CDR3 sequence: CASSYSRTLLTDTQYF. The DNA of the CDR3 is TGTGCCAGCAGTTACTCGCGGACTCTTCTCACAGATACGCAGTATTTT.

V gene TRBV3-1 (or the pseudogene TRBV3-2) combines with J gene TRBJ1-3; D ambiguous. V was cut by 3 bases and J by 0 bases, with 9 bases left in between. This CDR3 has 15 amino acids. Germline V gene lookup returns CDR1 LGHDT and CDR2 YNNKEL (reference sequence). The CDR3 region is CASSQAGYSGNTIYF. CDR3 DNA sequence: TGTGCCAGCAGCCAGGCAGGCTACTCTGGAAACACCATATATTTT.

The V call is TRBV9, the J call TRBJ2-1, with 7 positions matching TRBD2. V shed 0 bases, J shed 8 bases, and the junction held 8 bases outside the gene matches. The CDR3 extends over 15 amino acids. Per the germline V gene, CDR1 is SGDLS and CDR2 is YYNGEE. CDR3 sequence reads: CASSVDNSGLDEQFF. The CDR3 DNA reads as TGTGCCAGCAGCGTAGACAATAGCGGGCTCGATGAGCAGTTCTTC.

This clone has just a few counts. The V and J genes are TRBV5-1 and TRBJ1-4, with 7 bases aligning to TRBD1. Germline CDR1 and CDR2: SGHRS and YFSETQ. The trim removed 2 bases at V and 5 bases at J, leaving 3 bases unmatched. This CDR3 spans 14 amino acids. The CDR3 bases are TGCGCCAGCAGCTTAGGCAGGGGGAATGAAAAACTGTTTTTT. This encodes CASSLGRGNEKLFF.

This clone was detected only once. This chain uses TRBV7-2 with TRBJ1-4, with a weak D call TRBD1 (6 bases). This CDR3 has 14 residues. The germline V gene has CDR1 SGHTA and CDR2 FQGNSA. V was cut by 3 bases and J by 7 bases, with 12 bases left in between. The CDR3 sequence is CASSFRGWSEKLFF. CDR3 bases: TGTGCCAGCAGCTTCAGGGGCTGGAGTGAAAAACTGTTTTTT. Variable domain in full (rest from reference TRBV7-2 and TRBJ1-4): GAGVSQSPSNKVTEKGKDVELRCDPISGHTALYWYRQSLGQGLEFLIYFQGNSAPDKSGLPSDRFSAERTGGSVSTLTIQRTQQEDSAVYLCASSFRGWSEKLFFGSGTQLSVL.

This clone was observed once. CDR3 DNA: TGTGCCAGCAGCTTAACGTCGGCAGCGCCCCAAGAGACCCAGTACTTC. Translation gives CASSLTSAAPQETQYF. J is TRBJ2-5 and V is TRBV7-3; no definite D call. This CDR3 comprises 16 residues. CDR1 and CDR2 from the germline V gene are SGHTA and FQGTGA. V gave up 0 bases and J gave up 1 base, with 12 bases separating them.

The genes are TRBV6-5 and TRBJ1-1; possible D gene TRBD1, 5 bases. This CDR3 has 14 residues. Germline loops: CDR1 MNHEY, CDR2 SVGAGI. V lost 5 bases, J lost 4 bases, and 14 bases lay in between. DNA of the CDR3: TGTGCCAGCAGTCTTGCTGGGGCGAGCACTGAAGCTTTCTTT. Its translation is CASSLAGASTEAFF.

The rearrangement joins TRBV10-1 to TRBJ2-7; 7 bases are a match to TRBD2. Germline V CDR1 and CDR2: WNHNN, SYGVQD (reference sequence). V lost 8 bases to trimming and J lost 3 bases; unmatched junction nucleotides: 7. The CDR3 runs 13 residues. The DNA for the CDR3 is TGCGCCAGCCCCCGGGACTATAGCTACGAGCAGTACTTC. This gives the protein CASPRDYSYEQYF.

Comment on this clone: In the same sample, other DNA sequences code for this CDR3. V and J are TRBV15 and TRBJ1-6, with a possible D match to TRBD1 (6 bases). Germline V gene data show CDR1 as LNHNV and CDR2 as YYDKDF (reference sequence). This CDR3 region has 13 residues. V lost 0 bases and J lost 10, with 7 bases in between. Here the CDR3 DNA reads TGTGCCACCAGCAGAGATCAGGGGTCACCCCTCCACTTT. Residues: CATSRDQGSPLHF. Drawing the rest from reference TRBV15 and TRBJ1-6, the complete variable domain is DAMVIQNPRYQVTQFGKPVTLSCSQTLNHNVMYWYQQKSSQAPKLLFHYYDKDFNNEADTPDNFQSRRPNTSFCFLDIRSPGLGDTAMYLCATSRDQGSPLHFGNGTRLTVT.

J is TRBJ2-3 and V is TRBV3-1 (or the pseudogene TRBV3-2); D is ambiguous. Germline CDR1 reads LGHDT; CDR2 reads YNNKEL (reference sequence). The CDR3 length is 14 residues. Trimming cost V 4 bases and J 2 bases, with 10 bases left between them. The CDR3 bases are TGTGCCAGCAGCCTACGGCGGTTCACAGATACGCAGTATTTT. Translated: CASSLRRFTDTQYF.

This chain joins TRBV7-3 and TRBJ2-2; no firm D call. V lost 4 bases to trimming and J lost 7 bases, with 13 bases between them. The germline V gene encodes CDR1 SGHTA and CDR2 FQGTGA. This CDR3 comprises 14 residues. The CDR3 region is CASSSDSFGGELFF. In DNA form, the CDR3 reads TGTGCCAGCAGCTCCGATAGTTTTGGCGGGGAGCTGTTTTTT.

J is TRBJ1-2 and V is TRBV28; D not resolved. The V gene lost 2 bases and the J gene lost 3 bases, with 28 bases spanning the gap. The CDR3 spans 20 residues. The V gene's germline CDR1 is MDHEN and CDR2 SYDVKM. CDR3 bases: TGTGCCAGCAGTTTAATTATTTCCCCTCACTACACCGGTCGCGACTATGGCTACACCTTC. It encodes CASSLIISPHYTGRDYGYTF.